A single sample gave rise to the 12 T cell receptor beta chains below, sequenced in a study of T cells in Graves' hyperthyroidism and ophthalmopathy. RNA transcripts provided the source from which TCR beta CDR3 regions were amplified. The TCR CDR3 was amplified in a first-round RT-PCR using the HTBI primer set. In TCRdb, the multiplex PCR reads were re-called with MiXCR into one record per CDR3 protein. The data show 550,000 to 800,000 distinct CDR3 sequences, about a sixth seen once. Material for sequencing was blood. These TCRs come from a man aged 18 to 35 with Graves' hyperthyroidism.

The J gene is TRBJ1-1, the V gene TRBV15; possible D gene TRBD1, 5 bases. The CDR3 is 18 amino acids. V was clipped by 0 bases and J by 0 bases, with 17 bases between them. Germline CDR1 is LNHNV and CDR2 is YYDKDF (reference sequence). This CDR3 is CATSRDRGSRAMNTEAFF. The CDR3 bases are TGTGCCACCAGCAGAGATCGGGGGTCAAGGGCCATGAACACTGAAGCTTTCTTT.

There are a few counts of this clonotype. The chain joins TRBV6-1 to TRBJ2-7, with TRBD1 matching over 9 bases. The CDR3 sequence is 14 residues long. Trimming at V came to 8 bases and at J to 3 bases, leaving 8 bases not matched to a gene. Germline CDR1 and CDR2: MNHNS and SASEGT. As DNA, the CDR3 is TGTGCCAGCCGTAAGGGGACAGGGTTCTACGAGCAGTACTTC. This sequence encodes CASRKGTGFYEQYF.

Comments on this clonotype: The junction departs from the called germline gene at one end, perhaps through a read error. The chain couples TRBV28 to TRBJ1-3; no clear D gene. The CDR3 is made up of 18 amino acids. Germline V gives CDR1 MDHEN, CDR2 SYDVKM. The DNA of the CDR3 is TGTGCCAGCAGTTTACCACCTCTCTACTCCGGGCCCCGAAACGCCATATATTTT. It yields the protein CASSLPPLYSGPRNAIYF.

This clonotype has only a few counts. The V gene is TRBV28, the J gene TRBJ1-1; unclear D gene. V was trimmed by 10 bases and J by 0 bases, leaving 15 bases between them. The CDR3 is 14 amino acids. Germline values: CDR1 MDHEN, CDR2 SYDVKM. This CDR3 is CATSRGGLNTEAFF. Here the CDR3 DNA reads TGTGCCACCTCCAGAGGAGGATTGAACACTGAAGCTTTCTTT. Using reference TRBV28 and TRBJ1-1 for the parts outside the CDR3, the full variable domain is DVKVTQSSRYLVKRTGEKVFLECVQDMDHENMFWYRQDPGLGLRLIYFSYDVKMKEKGDIPEGYSVSREKKERFSLILESASTNQTSMYLCATSRGGLNTEAFFGQGTRLTVV.

This clonotype was seen ten or more times. The chain recombines TRBV7-8 with TRBJ2-3, with D perhaps assigned TRBD1 or TRBD2 (5 bases each). Trimming pared 3 bases from V and 7 bases from J, leaving 11 bases between. CDR1 is SGHVS and CDR2 is FQNEAQ in the germline V gene. This CDR3 is 13 amino acids long. The CDR3 sequence is CASSLGVVNTQYF. In DNA, the CDR3 is TGTGCCAGCAGCTTGGGGGTGGTAAATACGCAGTATTTT. The full variable domain, in which reference TRBV7-8 and TRBJ2-3 provide the parts outside the CDR3, is GAGVSQSPRYKVAKRGQDVALRCDPISGHVSLFWYQQALGQGPEFLTYFQNEAQLDKSGLPSDRFFAERPEGSVSTLKIQRTQQEDSAVYLCASSLGVVNTQYFGPGTRLTVL.

There are many counts of this clonotype. The gene calls are TRBV7-6 and TRBJ2-3, with D possibly matching TRBD2 (5 bases). V was clipped by 2 bases and J by 0 bases, with 12 bases between them. The germline gives CDR1 SGHVS, CDR2 FNYEAQ. This CDR3 spans 16 amino acids. For the CDR3, the DNA is TGTGCCAGCAGCTTAATGAGCGGAACTAGCACAGATACGCAGTATTTT. Translating it yields CASSLMSGTSTDTQYF.

On this clonotype itself: One base away lies a much larger clone, so this may be a sequencing read error. The chain employs TRBV11-2 and TRBJ2-4; D gene unclear. Germline V gives CDR1 SGHAT, CDR2 FQNNGV. This CDR3 is 13 amino acids long. The CDR3 spells CVSNINQRDIQYF. Here the CDR3 DNA reads TGTGTCAGCAACATTAACCAGCGAGACATTCAGTACTTC.

This clonotype has a count of ten or more. J is TRBJ2-7 and V is TRBV27, with no clear D. Between the trimmed V and J ends, which lost 6 bases and 2 bases, there was a span of 14 bases. The CDR3 loop spans 14 amino acids. Germline loops: CDR1 MNHEY, CDR2 SMNVEV (reference sequence). CDR3 bases: TGTGCCAGCAGACCTTTGGCGGCAACCTACGAGCAGTACTTC. This translates into CASRPLAATYEQYF.

This clonotype has more than one count but fewer than ten. The chain links TRBV12-3 or TRBV12-4 to TRBJ1-1; no reliable D call. Trimming shortened V by 1 base and J by 1 base, and 10 bases separated the two germline ends. The CDR3 is made up of 15 amino acids. In nucleotides, the CDR3 is TGTGCCAGCAGTTTAGTTATTACACCGAACACTGAAGCTTTCTTT. Protein sequence: CASSLVITPNTEAFF.

This clonotype was seen only a few times. The chain links TRBV15 to TRBJ2-1; 13 nucleotides match TRBD2. The V and J ends lost 3 bases and 6 bases, in that order; junction bases with no gene match: 5. CDR1 is LNHNV, CDR2 YYDKDF, per germline (reference sequence). The CDR3 covers 16 residues. The CDR3 DNA reads as TGTGCCACCAGCAGTGCCCGGACTAGCGGGAGCAATGAGCAGTTCTTC. Encoded protein: CATSSARTSGSNEQFF.

This clonotype was recorded a few times. The rearrangement joins TRBV6-2 or TRBV6-3 to TRBJ2-5, with TRBD1 as a possible D gene (5 bases). CDR3 length: 13 amino acids. Germline V gene lookup returns CDR1 MNHEY and CDR2 SVGEGT. Trimming took 7 bases from V and 5 from J, leaving 14 bases between them. This CDR3 is CASTRGVTETQYF. CDR3 DNA: TGTGCCAGCACTAGGGGCGTAACGGAGACCCAGTACTTC.

The chain uses TRBV19 and TRBJ2-4; 8 bases fit TRBD2. The CDR3 runs 19 residues. From germline, CDR1 is LNHDA and CDR2 SQIVND (reference sequence). V lost 0 bases, J lost 7 bases, and 17 bases stayed unmatched. The DNA for the CDR3 is TGTGCCAGTAGTATAGATCCCCCGTTAACGGGGGGGGCCCGGAACATTCAGTACTTC. It specifies CASSIDPPLTGGARNIQYF.